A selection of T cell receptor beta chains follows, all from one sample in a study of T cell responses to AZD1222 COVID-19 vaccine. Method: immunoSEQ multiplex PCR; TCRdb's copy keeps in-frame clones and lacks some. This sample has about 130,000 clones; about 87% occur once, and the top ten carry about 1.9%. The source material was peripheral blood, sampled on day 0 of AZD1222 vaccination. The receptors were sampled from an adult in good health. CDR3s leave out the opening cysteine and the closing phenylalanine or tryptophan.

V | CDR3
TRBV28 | ASSLRGIMGYGYT
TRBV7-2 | ASSFLAGKYNEQF
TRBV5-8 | ASSFSGTVSNQPQH
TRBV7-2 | ASSPIFRGRGAQY
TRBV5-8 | ASRQGSYPGELF
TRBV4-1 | ASQNQPQH
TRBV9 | ASSVGGSMNTEAF
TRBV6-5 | ASSSPRSLGEEKLF
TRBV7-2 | ASSSQLPTSLRQPQH
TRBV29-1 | SVIRVENTEAF
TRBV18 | ASSPGTARGEQY
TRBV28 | ASSPLDRNQPQH
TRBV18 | ASSWRGLNTGELF
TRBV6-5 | ASRDRVDNQPQH
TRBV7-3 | ASSLEANTEAF
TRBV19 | ASSAQAGPELEAF
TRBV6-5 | ASSYLSRGHGYT
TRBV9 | ASSPRTGPGNTIY
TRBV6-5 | ASSMGPEINEQF
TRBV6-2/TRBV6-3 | ASSKRQDYNSPLH
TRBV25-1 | ASRTGKVEQF
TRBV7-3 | ASSPREGTTYNEQF
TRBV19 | ASRHRGNTEAF
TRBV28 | ASSPRTRPFSEAF
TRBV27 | ASSLTGTGVFLF
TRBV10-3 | ASTQGGAVGYT
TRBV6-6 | ASSRLPGTGSGNTIY
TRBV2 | ASSEARVPRDSGNTIY
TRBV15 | ATSRSGRRNEQF
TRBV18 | ASSPNMVSNTEAF
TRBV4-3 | ASSQEAGSRSEKLF
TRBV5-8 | ASRVVEAF
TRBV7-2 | ASSLTTAWDEQF
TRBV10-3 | AISDPVTRGSYEQY
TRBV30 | AWTGLRGDTEAF
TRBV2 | ASQGATNEKLF
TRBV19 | ASRWDRGSGELF
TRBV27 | ASSFLGSGANVLT
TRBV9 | ASSAYRVDRTEAF
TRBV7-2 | ASSPSGGAFYEQF
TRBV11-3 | ASSQSGRTNTEAF
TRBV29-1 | SVGLAGETQY
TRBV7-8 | ASSSLRERNQPQH
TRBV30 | AGRRNTEAF
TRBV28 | ASSFGGATNEKLF
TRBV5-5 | ASSFVPPGRADGNTIY
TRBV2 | ASRAWTSGRVWNEQF
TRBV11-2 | ASSLFGAPYSNQPQH
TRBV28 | ASSLGQGIDGYT
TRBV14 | ASSQAYPPNTEAF
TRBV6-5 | ASRPGQTYEQY
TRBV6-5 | ASRPGNYGYT
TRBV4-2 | ASSQEPARYIQY
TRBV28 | ASSLSEGIGNSPLH
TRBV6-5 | ASSTGISGNTIY
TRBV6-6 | ASSRAGGGADEQF
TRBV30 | AWRGWGPSGANVLT
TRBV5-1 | ASSPAGQDYNEQF